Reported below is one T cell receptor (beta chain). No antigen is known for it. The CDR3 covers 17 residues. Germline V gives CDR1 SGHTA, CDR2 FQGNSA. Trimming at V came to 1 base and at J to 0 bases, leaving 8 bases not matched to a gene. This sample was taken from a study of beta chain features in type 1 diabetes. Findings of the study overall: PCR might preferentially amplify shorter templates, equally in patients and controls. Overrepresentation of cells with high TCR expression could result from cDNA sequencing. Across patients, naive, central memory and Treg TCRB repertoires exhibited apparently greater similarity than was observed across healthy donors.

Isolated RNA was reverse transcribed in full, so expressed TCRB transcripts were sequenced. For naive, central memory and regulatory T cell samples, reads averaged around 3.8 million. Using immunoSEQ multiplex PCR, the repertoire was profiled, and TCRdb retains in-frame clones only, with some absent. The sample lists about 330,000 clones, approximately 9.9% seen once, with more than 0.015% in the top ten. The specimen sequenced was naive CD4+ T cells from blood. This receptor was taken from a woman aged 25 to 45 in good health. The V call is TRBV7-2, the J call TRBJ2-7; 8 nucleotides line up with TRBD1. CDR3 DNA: TGTGCCAGCAGCTTAGGCTGGGACAGGACCTACTCCTACGAGCAGTACTTC. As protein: CASSLGWDRTYSYEQYF.